Sequencing of this T cell receptor beta chain was carried out in a study of regulatory T cells in long-lasting Graves disease. Study background: Graves' disease counted as persistent after over 5 years of antithyroid drugs with positive TSH receptor antibodies.

This clonotype appeared a few times. Its specificity is unknown. According to the study, TCR beta libraries were built with iRepertoire HTBI primers and CDR3-region Arm-PCR. As handled by the study authors: Across all samples, 62 TRBV segments and about 14 TRBJ segments were identified. TCRdb ran MiXCR on the multiplex PCR reads and lists one entry per CDR3 protein. The V and J calls reflect TCRdb's pipeline rather than the authors' work. The table lists a few hundred thousand distinct CDR3 sequences, 20% to 25% of them singletons. Study observations and caveats: Gene preferences differed: TRBV28, TRBJ1-2, TRBJ2-5 in persistent cases.

Per germline, CDR1 DFQATT and CDR2 SNEGSKA (reference sequence). The CDR3 length is 11 residues. Deletions cut 7 bases from V and 0 bases from J, with 7 bases between. Time point meaning: persistent/refractory GD, antithyroid drugs over 5 years with positive TRAb. Isolated PBMC RNA provided the starting material for the TCR library. Sequenced here: peripheral blood mononuclear cells (PBMCs), sampled when the disease was refractory, from a patient treated with antithyroid drugs. The receptor was isolated from a female donor with Graves disease. This sequence joins TRBV20-1 and TRBJ2-7, with no clear D. This CDR3 is CSVSSSYEQYF. DNA for the CDR3: TGCAGTGTCAGTAGCTCCTACGAGCAGTACTTC.